This T cell receptor (beta chain) originates from a study of early T cells in non-severe SARS-CoV-2 infection. The library protocol tagged individual cDNA molecules with unique molecular identifiers. TCRdb called the 5' RACE reads again in MiXCR, with one record for every CDR3 protein. The sample includes some 50,000 distinct CDR3 sequences, 8.5% to 10% of them seen just once. To note about this clonotype: Given a much more abundant clone one base away, this may be a read error.

This material consisted of whole blood, taken at baseline. This TCR was recovered from an adult who was a healthcare worker with PCR-confirmed SARS-CoV-2 infection or an uninfected control (not recorded which).

CDR3 sequence (DNA): TGTGCCAGCAGGGCAGGACAGGATTTGAACACTGAAGCTTTATTT. Protein product: CASRAGQDLNTEALF. The gene calls are TRBV7-9 and TRBJ1-1, with TRBD1 matching 7 bases. In germline, CDR1 is SEHNR, CDR2 FQNEAQ (reference sequence). CDR3 size: 15 residues.